This passage covers 10 T cell receptor beta chains from one sample sequenced in a study of blood T cell repertoires in COVID-19. The repertoire was sequenced with immunoSEQ multiplex PCR; TCRdb's copy has only in-frame clones and lacks some. The data show 100,000 to 150,000 clones, with around 89% seen just once and 18% held by the top ten. The sample comprised peripheral blood. The source of these receptors is a man aged 50-59 years with active or convalescent COVID-19.

The J gene is TRBJ2-1, the V gene TRBV27, with D perhaps matching TRBD2 (6 bases). Trimming stripped 2 bases from V and 6 bases from J, with 14 bases between. This CDR3 is 15 amino acids long. The germline CDR1 and CDR2 sequences are MNHEY and SMNVEV (reference sequence). DNA for the CDR3: TGTGCCAGCAGTTTAAGGACTACCCACACCAATGAGCAGTTCTTC. Its protein product is CASSLRTTHTNEQFF.

Points on this clone: The DNA is left out, because the CDR3 cannot be placed on it with certainty; the CDR3 is given as TCRdb lists it. The chain has TRBV28 and TRBJ2-5; TRBD1 was called by the table and not checked on the DNA. The germline V gene has CDR1 MDHEN and CDR2 SYDVKM. The CDR3 region is 16 residues in length, termini included. Here the CDR3 reads CASSFSGQGARETQYF.

The chain combines TRBV25-1 with TRBJ2-5; possibly TRBD2 for D (6 bases). The germline CDR1 and CDR2 sequences are MGHDK and SYGVNS. V shed 0 bases and J shed 7 bases, with 15 bases lying between them. This CDR3 comprises 15 residues. Here the CDR3 reads CASSEYGGLLGTQYF. In DNA form, the CDR3 reads TGTGCCAGCAGTGAATATGGGGGGTTGTTGGGGACCCAGTACTTC.

The genes are TRBV20-1 and TRBJ1-5; no clear D. This CDR3 has 14 amino acids. Germline CDR1 reads DFQATT; CDR2 reads SNEGSKA (reference sequence). V lost 3 bases, J lost 0 bases, and 9 bases lay in between. CDR3 sequence (DNA): TGCAGTGCTAGTAGAGATAATAGCAATCAGCCCCAGCATTTT. This codes for CSASRDNSNQPQHF.

This clone was counted between two and nine times. The CDR3 DNA follows: TGCGCCAGCAGCCTGAGGACAGGGGGGTCCTACGAGCAGTACTTC. This sequence encodes CASSLRTGGSYEQYF. The chain uses TRBV4-3 and TRBJ2-7; 10 bases match TRBD1. The CDR3 extends over 15 amino acids. Germline V gene data show CDR1 as LGHNA and CDR2 as YSLEER. The V gene end was trimmed by 4 bases and the J gene end by 1 base; junction bases not matched to a gene: 4.

This chain connects TRBV9 to TRBJ2-1; 10 bases agree with TRBD2. This CDR3 contains 16 residues. Germline CDR1 reads SGDLS; CDR2 reads YYNGEE. Germline trimming cut 0 bases from V and 8 bases from J; bases unmatched to any gene: 8. CDR3 region: CASSVVGSGRMYEQFF. The CDR3 nucleotides read TGTGCCAGCAGCGTAGTGGGTAGCGGGAGGATGTATGAGCAGTTCTTC.

The chain has TRBV28 and TRBJ1-4, with D uncertain. Germline lookup yields CDR1 MDHEN and CDR2 SYDVKM. V gave up 2 bases and J gave up 8 bases, with 12 bases separating them. This CDR3 has 14 amino acids. This chain's CDR3 is CASSLGGNREKLFF. The CDR3, as DNA: TGTGCCAGCAGTTTAGGAGGGAATAGGGAAAAACTGTTTTTT.

The chain couples TRBV30 to TRBJ1-2; D ambiguous. V lost 3 bases and J lost 13, with 24 bases in between. Germline lookup yields CDR1 GTSNPN and CDR2 SVGIG (reference sequence). This CDR3 is built from 14 residues. CDR3 amino acids: CAWSQTLWQEVITF. CDR3 nucleotide sequence: TGTGCCTGGAGCCAAACCCTGTGGCAAGAGGTAATCACCTTC.

The rearrangement links TRBV5-6 to TRBJ2-4, with D unclear. Germline V gene data show CDR1 as SGHDT and CDR2 as YYEEEE. The length of the CDR3 is 16 residues. V shed 1 base and J shed 0 bases, with 11 bases lying between them. The CDR3 coding sequence is TGTGCCAGCAGCTTGTACCGAGAACTAGCCAAAAACATTCAGTACTTC. This gives the protein CASSLYRELAKNIQYF. The entire variable domain, with the rest obtained from reference TRBV5-6 and TRBJ2-4, is as follows: DAGVTQSPTHLIKTRGQQVTLRCSPKSGHDTVSWYQQALGQGPQFIFQYYEEEERQRGNFPDRFSGHQFPNYSSELNVNALLLGDSALYLCASSLYRELAKNIQYFGAGTRLSVL.

This clone was counted only a few times. The CDR3 loop reads CASSRDNSRHYGYTF. DNA of the CDR3: TGTGCCAGCAGTCGGGACAACTCCAGGCACTATGGCTACACCTTC. J is TRBJ1-2 and V is TRBV28; D may be TRBD1 (6 bases). CDR3 length: 15 amino acids. Germline CDR1 MDHEN, CDR2 SYDVKM. V shed 5 bases and J shed 3 bases, with 16 bases lying between them.